The 32 T cell receptor beta chains in this list originate from one sample, sequenced in a study of CD8 T cells in Susac syndrome. RNA, at about 0.5 to 1 ug, was reverse transcribed with random hexamers. TCRdb independently ran MiXCR on the immunoSEQ multiplex PCR reads; one entry per CDR3 protein. The sample carries tens of thousands of distinct CDR3 sequences, more than 85% recorded once. The sample consisted of CD8+ T cells from PBMCs. All receptors come from a human donor with Susac syndrome.

J is TRBJ2-7 and V is TRBV29-1; the match to TRBD2 covers 9 bases. CDR1 SQVTM and CDR2 ANQGSEA come from the germline V gene. V lost 1 base to trimming and J lost 3 bases; unmatched junction nucleotides: 7. This CDR3 has 15 amino acids. CDR3 DNA sequence: TGCAGCGTTGAAGGTGTGACTAGCGGAGTCTACGAGCAGTACTTC. This sequence encodes CSVEGVTSGVYEQYF.

The rearrangement links TRBV14 to TRBJ2-1; D may be TRBD2 (5 bases). CDR1 SGHDN and CDR2 FVKESK come from the germline V gene. The CDR3 runs to 12 residues. V was clipped by 4 bases and J by 6 bases, with 7 bases between them. As DNA, the CDR3 is TGTGCCAGCAGCCCAAGCGGCAATGAGCAGTTCTTC. This gives the protein CASSPSGNEQFF. The variable domain in full, completed from reference TRBV14 and TRBJ2-1, reads EAGVTQFPSHSVIEKGQTVTLRCDPISGHDNLYWYRRVMGKEIKFLLHFVKESKQDESGMPNNRFLAERTGGTYSTLKVQPAELEDSGVYFCASSPSGNEQFFGPGTRLTVL.

The chain combines TRBV7-3 with TRBJ2-2; D perhaps matches TRBD1 (6 bases). Trimming stripped 1 base from V and 6 bases from J, with 15 bases between. This CDR3 has 16 residues. Germline loops: CDR1 SGHTA, CDR2 FQGTGA. The CDR3 region is CASSLNVHRVAGELFF. In DNA form, the CDR3 reads TGTGCCAGCAGCTTAAATGTCCACAGGGTAGCCGGGGAGCTGTTTTTT.

The V call is TRBV12-3 or TRBV12-4, the J call TRBJ2-1; D is possibly TRBD2 (5 bases). The CDR3 runs 13 residues. Trimming pared 0 bases from V and 9 bases from J, leaving 9 bases between. Here the CDR3 DNA reads TGTGCCAGCAGTTTAGCAGAGGGAAGTGAGCAGTTCTTC. The encoded protein is CASSLAEGSEQFF.

The V call is TRBV2, the J call TRBJ2-7; D call uncertain. The length of the CDR3 is 15 residues. Germline V CDR1 and CDR2: SNHLY, FYNNEI. Between the trimmed V and J ends, which lost 3 bases and 0 bases, there was a span of 12 bases. The CDR3 region is CASSESRSSSYEQYF. The CDR3 region has the DNA TGTGCCAGCAGTGAGAGTAGATCTAGCTCCTACGAGCAGTACTTC.

The V gene is TRBV6-5, the J gene TRBJ2-7, with TRBD1 identical over 7 bases. Germline V gene lookup returns CDR1 MNHEY and CDR2 SVGAGI. Trimming took 7 bases from V and 6 from J; bases not matched to a gene: 12. The CDR3 sequence is 14 residues long. CDR3 nucleotides: TGTGCCAGCACCGCTGCCGGGACAGCGGTCGAGCAGTACTTC. This encodes CASTAAGTAVEQYF.

This chain connects TRBV29-1 to TRBJ2-7; D not resolved. The CDR3 length is 15 residues. Germline V CDR1 and CDR2: SQVTM, ANQGSEA. The V and J ends lost 0 bases and 3 bases respectively, with 15 bases between them. The CDR3, as DNA: TGCAGCGTTGAAGATCCGACCTCTCCTCACTACGAGCAGTACTTC. This encodes CSVEDPTSPHYEQYF.

This clonotype was seen only a few times. Just one base apart from a much larger clone, this may be a read error. The J gene is TRBJ1-4, the V gene TRBV12-3 or TRBV12-4; 7 bases match TRBD1. The CDR3 is 12 residues long. The CDR3 spells CASTRGSENLFF. The CDR3 DNA reads TGTGCCAGCACCAGGGGGAGTGAAAATCTGTTTTTT.

This chain links TRBV7-9 with TRBJ2-1, with D maybe TRBD2 (6 bases). V lost 5 bases and J lost 6, with 14 bases in between. The CDR3 totals 14 residues. Germline V CDR1 and CDR2: SEHNR, FQNEAQ (reference sequence). The CDR3 region has the DNA TGTGCCAGCAGCCAGACGAGTAGCGGCAATGAGCAGTTCTTC. This gives the protein CASSQTSSGNEQFF.

The J gene is TRBJ2-7, the V gene TRBV5-1, with TRBD2 matching over 8 bases. The CDR3 length is 18 residues. CDR1 and CDR2 from the germline V gene are SGHRS and YFSETQ. V was clipped by 0 bases and J by 4 bases; unmatched bases: 15. The CDR3 bases are TGCGCCAGCAGCTTGGAACTAGCGGAAGGGAGGATTGGATACGAGCAGTACTTC. Amino acids: CASSLELAEGRIGYEQYF.

This clonotype was observed once. Here the CDR3 reads CASSPPRGSSYNEQFF. The CDR3 DNA reads as TGTGCCAGCAGCCCCCCCCGAGGGAGCTCCTACAATGAGCAGTTCTTC. The V call is TRBV7-9, the J call TRBJ2-1, with D possibly matching TRBD2 (5 bases). Per the germline V gene, CDR1 is SEHNR and CDR2 is FQNEAQ (reference sequence). Trimming cost V 5 bases and J 0 bases, with 14 bases left between them. CDR3 length equals 16 residues.

The CDR3 nucleotides are TGTGCCAGCAATTCAGGGGGCTATGGCTACACCTTC. Translating gives CASNSGGYGYTF. This rearrangement joins TRBV12-3 or TRBV12-4 to TRBJ1-2; 7 bases agree with TRBD1. V shed 7 bases, J shed 4 bases, and the junction held 3 bases outside the gene matches. The CDR3 runs to 12 residues.

The gene calls are TRBV24-1 and TRBJ2-1, with 9 nucleotides matching TRBD2. From germline, CDR1 is KGHDR and CDR2 SFDVKD. The CDR3 totals 13 residues. V gave up 6 bases and J gave up 6 bases; unmatched junction bases: 2. The CDR3 loop reads CATSPREGNEQFF. CDR3 DNA sequence: TGTGCCACCAGTCCGCGGGAGGGCAATGAGCAGTTCTTC.

This clonotype is a singleton in its sample. The chain joins TRBV6-5 to TRBJ2-7; 8 bases fit TRBD2. This CDR3 spans 15 amino acids. The germline V gene encodes CDR1 MNHEY and CDR2 SVGAGI. V lost 7 bases, J lost 0 bases, and 8 bases stayed unmatched. The CDR3 nucleotides are TGTGCCAGCACCAAGGGACTAGTGAGCTCCTACGAGCAGTACTTC. Its protein product is CASTKGLVSSYEQYF.

The chain couples TRBV29-1 to TRBJ1-1; D possibly corresponds to TRBD1 (6 bases). This CDR3 has 14 residues. Germline CDR1 and CDR2: SQVTM and ANQGSEA. Trimming took off 3 bases at V and 3 bases at J, with 14 bases between the two ends. The CDR3 protein is CSVDARGLDTEAFF. CDR3 sequence (DNA): TGCAGCGTTGACGCCCGGGGGCTGGACACTGAAGCTTTCTTT.

The chain is built from TRBV12-3 or TRBV12-4 and TRBJ2-5; D is ambiguous. Trimming shortened V by 3 bases and J by 4 bases, and 3 bases separated the two germline ends. The CDR3 is 11 residues long. The CDR3: CASSFAETQYF. In nucleotides, the CDR3 is TGTGCCAGCAGTTTTGCAGAGACCCAGTACTTC.

This sequence joins TRBV9 and TRBJ2-7, with TRBD1 identical over 8 bases. CDR1 SGDLS and CDR2 YYNGEE come from the germline V gene. With V trimmed by 0 bases and J by 4 bases, 6 bases remained unmatched. This CDR3 is built from 15 residues. In DNA, the CDR3 is TGTGCCAGCAGCGTAGGCGGGACAGGAGCTTACGAGCAGTACTTC. Amino acids: CASSVGGTGAYEQYF.

A single count supports this clonotype. J is TRBJ2-1 and V is TRBV9; the match to TRBD2 covers 14 bases. The trim removed 2 bases at V and 7 bases at J, leaving 5 bases unmatched. Germline V lookup: CDR1 SGDLS, CDR2 YYNGEE. This CDR3 is built from 16 residues. DNA of the CDR3: TGTGCCAGCAGCGTTGACGGGACTAGCGGGAGTAATGAGCAGTTCTTC. Protein product: CASSVDGTSGSNEQFF.

The chain joins TRBV6-5 to TRBJ2-1; D remains ambiguous. Germline CDR1 and CDR2: MNHEY and SVGAGI. The CDR3 runs to 13 residues. V lost 0 bases and J 4 bases, leaving 4 bases between the germline ends. CDR3 nucleotides: TGTGCCAGCAGTTACTCGTCATACAATGAGCAGTTCTTC. This encodes CASSYSSYNEQFF.

The V gene is TRBV14, the J gene TRBJ2-7; 8 bases agree with TRBD1. The junction had 2 bases not matched to a gene; V was cut back by 1 base and J by 6 bases. In germline, CDR1 is SGHDN, CDR2 FVKESK. The CDR3 contains 13 residues. The CDR3 region is CASSQVQGGEQYF. CDR3 DNA: TGTGCCAGCAGCCAAGTACAGGGGGGCGAGCAGTACTTC.

The V call is TRBV20-1, the J call TRBJ2-5, with a tentative D call TRBD2 (6 bases). Per the germline V gene, CDR1 is DFQATT and CDR2 is SNEGSKA (reference sequence). The germline V and J ends were trimmed by 0 bases and 5 bases, with 16 bases remaining between them. This CDR3 is 15 amino acids long. This CDR3 reads CSARDPGGKGETQYF. The CDR3 DNA is TGCAGTGCTAGAGATCCGGGCGGGAAGGGTGAGACCCAGTACTTC.

The chain is built from TRBV27 and TRBJ2-7, with 13 bases lining up with TRBD2. The CDR3 loop spans 16 amino acids. The germline V gene encodes CDR1 MNHEY and CDR2 SMNVEV (reference sequence). V lost 5 bases, J lost 0 bases, and 4 bases stayed unmatched. The CDR3 here is CASSQTSGRNSYEQYF. In nucleotides, the CDR3 is TGTGCCAGCAGTCAGACTAGCGGGAGGAACTCCTACGAGCAGTACTTC.

This clonotype was counted a single time. The chain combines TRBV9 with TRBJ2-1; TRBD1 is a possible D gene (6 bases). Trimming pared 3 bases from V and 0 bases from J, leaving 10 bases between. CDR1 and CDR2 from the germline V gene are SGDLS and YYNGEE. This CDR3 is 15 amino acids long. CDR3 protein: CASSAQGSSYNEQFF. The CDR3 DNA reads TGTGCCAGCAGCGCACAGGGTAGCTCCTACAATGAGCAGTTCTTC.

This sequence joins TRBV29-1 and TRBJ2-7; tentative D call: TRBD2 (5 bases). CDR3 length: 16 residues. Trimming took off 3 bases at V and 0 bases at J, with 18 bases between the two ends. Germline CDR1 and CDR2: SQVTM and ANQGSEA. The CDR3 spells CSVEDGVGPSSYEQYF. In nucleotides, the CDR3 is TGCAGCGTTGAGGACGGGGTGGGTCCGAGCTCCTACGAGCAGTACTTC.

J is TRBJ2-7 and V is TRBV7-9; tentatively, D is TRBD1 or TRBD2 (5 bases each). Germline V gives CDR1 SEHNR, CDR2 FQNEAQ (reference sequence). Trimming shortened V by 5 bases and J by 5 bases, and 10 bases separated the two germline ends. The CDR3 extends over 12 amino acids. Here the CDR3 reads CASSDRDDEQYF. For the CDR3, the DNA is TGTGCCAGCAGCGACCGGGACGACGAGCAGTACTTC.

This clonotype has a single count. J is TRBJ1-2 and V is TRBV4-3, with 9 bases fitting TRBD1. The J segment lost 8 bases and the V segment lost 6 bases, leaving 4 bases of the junction unmatched. CDR1 is LGHNA, CDR2 YSLEER, per germline. This CDR3 region has 12 residues. CDR3 sequence (DNA): TGCGCCAGCAGGGGACAGGGAAGAGGCTACACCTTC. Translated, it gives CASRGQGRGYTF.

V and J are TRBV15 and TRBJ2-7; D remains unclear. The CDR3 covers 13 residues. Per the germline V gene, CDR1 is LNHNV and CDR2 is YYDKDF (reference sequence). V dropped 4 bases and J dropped 2 bases, with 9 bases sitting between them. In DNA, the CDR3 is TGTGCCACCAGCAACGGCGGTCCCTACGAGCAGTACTTC. Encoded protein: CATSNGGPYEQYF. The whole variable domain, remainder taken from reference TRBV15 and TRBJ2-7, is DAMVIQNPRYQVTQFGKPVTLSCSQTLNHNVMYWYQQKSSQAPKLLFHYYDKDFNNEADTPDNFQSRRPNTSFCFLDIRSPGLGDTAMYLCATSNGGPYEQYFGPGTRLTVT.

The chain has TRBV7-2 and TRBJ2-7; no definite D call. The CDR3 has 15 residues. Trimming left V 7 bases short and J 2 bases short, with 18 bases between. Per germline, CDR1 SGHTA and CDR2 FQGNSA. Written as DNA, the CDR3 is TGTGCCAGCACCCTCCTAGGGCTGACTCCCTACGAGCAGTACTTC. Its translation: CASTLLGLTPYEQYF.

There are a few counts of this clonotype. This sequence joins TRBV6-6 and TRBJ2-1; D gene unclear. This CDR3 contains 11 residues. CDR1 is MNHNY and CDR2 is SVGAGI in the germline V gene (reference sequence). Between the trimmed V and J ends, which lost 5 bases and 8 bases, there was a span of 7 bases. This CDR3 reads CASSLVDEQFF. The CDR3 DNA follows: TGTGCCAGCAGTCTAGTGGATGAGCAGTTCTTC.

The chain carries TRBV20-1 and TRBJ1-5, with a possible D match to TRBD1 (6 bases). CDR1 DFQATT and CDR2 SNEGSKA come from the germline V gene (reference sequence). The CDR3 sequence is 16 residues long. V shed 3 bases and J shed 3 bases, with 18 bases lying between them. CDR3 sequence (DNA): TGCAGTGCTAGGCTCTTGACGGAGGGGGTCAATCAGCCCCAGCATTTT. It encodes CSARLLTEGVNQPQHF.

The chain carries TRBV25-1 and TRBJ1-2, with a weak D call TRBD1 (5 bases). CDR1 and CDR2 from the germline V gene are MGHDK and SYGVNS. The CDR3 runs to 15 residues. V lost 4 bases and J 4 bases, leaving 16 bases between the germline ends. The CDR3 coding sequence is TGTGCCAGCAGTGCCCCCGGGACGGCGGTCTATGGCTACACCTTC. It is translated as CASSAPGTAVYGYTF.

The chain uses TRBV7-9 and TRBJ2-5, with D possibly TRBD1 on 6 matching bases. Deletions cut 4 bases from V and 1 base from J, with 10 bases between. This CDR3 spans 14 amino acids. Germline lookup yields CDR1 SEHNR and CDR2 FQNEAQ (reference sequence). The CDR3 is CASSSDRFQETQYF. The DNA for the CDR3 is TGTGCCAGCAGCTCGGACAGATTCCAAGAGACCCAGTACTTC. Full variable domain (missing parts from reference TRBV7-9 and TRBJ2-5): DTGVSQNPRHKITKRGQNVTFRCDPISEHNRLYWYRQTLGQGPEFLTYFQNEAQLEKSRLLSDRFSAERPKGSFSTLEIQRTEQGDSAMYLCASSSDRFQETQYFGPGTRLLVL.